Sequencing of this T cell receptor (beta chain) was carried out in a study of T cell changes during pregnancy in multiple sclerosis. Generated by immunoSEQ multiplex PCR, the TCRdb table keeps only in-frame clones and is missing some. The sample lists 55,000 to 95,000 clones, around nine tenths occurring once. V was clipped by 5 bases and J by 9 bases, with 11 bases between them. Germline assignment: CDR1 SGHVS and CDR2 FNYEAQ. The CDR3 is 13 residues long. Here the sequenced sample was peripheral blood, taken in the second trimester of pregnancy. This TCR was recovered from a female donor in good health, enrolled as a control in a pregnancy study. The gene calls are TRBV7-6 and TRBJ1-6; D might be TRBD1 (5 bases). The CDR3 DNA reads TGTGCCAGCAGCCTCCCTGGGGCTTCACCCCTCCACTTT. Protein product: CASSLPGASPLHF. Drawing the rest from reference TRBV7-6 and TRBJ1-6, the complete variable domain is GAGVSQSPRYKVTKRGQDVALRCDPISGHVSLYWYRQALGQGPEFLTYFNYEAQQDKSGLPNDRFSAERPEGSISTLTIQRTEQRDSAMYRCASSLPGASPLHFGNGTRLTVT.